This T cell receptor (beta chain) is drawn from a study of beta chain features in type 1 diabetes. At the level of the study: The study found patients and healthy donors alike in age, gender and cell yields. Study-wide points: PCR might pick shorter templates more often, in the same way for patients and controls. Among patients with Type 1 diabetes, TCRB CDR3s were moderately but significantly shorter in every one of the four CD4+ subsets.

The study reverse transcribed the entire isolated RNA, so it sequenced expressed TCRB transcripts. The repertoire was sequenced with immunoSEQ multiplex PCR; TCRdb's copy has only in-frame clones and lacks some. The data show about 710,000 clones, about an eighth seen once. In the case of this clone: Its specificity is unknown.

The germline gives CDR1 SGHDN, CDR2 FVKESK. This CDR3 contains 20 residues. V dropped 3 bases and J dropped 8; count of bases not matched to a gene: 23. Sorting with CD45RO/CCR7/CD25/CD127/CD95/CD27 yielded naive, central memory, regulatory and stem-like memory CD4+ cells. The sequenced material came from naive CD4+ T cells from blood. The receptor was derived from a man aged 18 to 30 with type 1 diabetes. This chain links TRBV14 with TRBJ2-1; 9 positions agree with TRBD2. The chain's CDR3 is CASSHPPRGGGRAGRYEQFF. The CDR3 DNA reads TGTGCCAGCAGCCACCCCCCCCGAGGTGGCGGGAGGGCCGGAAGGTATGAGCAGTTCTTC. Based on the CDR3 plus reference TRBV14 and TRBJ2-1, the full variable domain is EAGVTQFPSHSVIEKGQTVTLRCDPISGHDNLYWYRRVMGKEIKFLLHFVKESKQDESGMPNNRFLAERTGGTYSTLKVQPAELEDSGVYFCASSHPPRGGGRAGRYEQFFGPGTRLTVL.